This T cell receptor (beta chain) is from a study of blood T cell repertoires in COVID-19. TCRdb keeps only in-frame clones here, not all; method: immunoSEQ multiplex PCR. Of approximately 38,000 clones listed, about 90% are singletons. CDR1 is MDHEN and CDR2 is SYDVKM in the germline V gene. CDR3 length: 18 amino acids. Trimming removed 3 bases from V and 0 bases from J, with 17 bases in between. The genes are TRBV28 and TRBJ1-4, with TRBD1 as a possible D gene (5 bases). The sample consisted of peripheral blood. This sequence was found in a man in his forties or fifties with active or convalescent COVID-19. CDR3: CASSFSRALTATNEKLFF. CDR3 bases: TGTGCCAGCAGTTTTAGCAGGGCCCTCACTGCAACTAATGAAAAACTGTTTTTT.